Below, 5 T cell receptor beta chains from the same sample are listed, as sequenced in a study of neoadjuvant anti-PD-1 for oral cavity cancer. Assay: immunoSEQ multiplex PCR; the TCRdb copy retains only in-frame clones and omits some. The repertoire has around 60,000 clones, 65% to 85% of them found once; the top ten carry around 2.6%. Here the sequenced sample was PBMCs, taken before nivolumab (anti-PD-1) treatment. The receptors shown here come from a person between 35 and 79 years old with oral cavity squamous cell carcinoma.

This rearrangement joins TRBV6-6 to TRBJ1-5, with D unresolved. The CDR3 is made up of 15 amino acids. V gave up 0 bases and J gave up 4 bases, with 10 bases separating them. Germline V gene lookup returns CDR1 MNHNY and CDR2 SVGAGI (reference sequence). Written as DNA, the CDR3 is TGTGCCAGCAGTTACTCGCCCAGGAATAATCAGCCCCAGCATTTT. It yields the protein CASSYSPRNNQPQHF.

The chain couples TRBV7-2 to TRBJ1-4; D gene unclear. Trimming pared 4 bases from V and 0 bases from J, leaving 12 bases between. The CDR3 totals 16 residues. The germline V gene encodes CDR1 SGHTA and CDR2 FQGNSA. CDR3 sequence (DNA): TGTGCCAGCAGCTCATTCCTCAGGTCAACTAATGAAAAACTGTTTTTT. Translating it yields CASSSFLRSTNEKLFF.

This CDR3 reads CAWSPGGGYTF. The DNA of the CDR3 is TGTGCCTGGAGCCCTGGGGGAGGCTACACCTTC. The chain is built from TRBV30 and TRBJ1-2; maybe TRBD1 (5 bases). Trimming shortened V by 3 bases and J by 8 bases, and 10 bases separated the two germline ends. Germline CDR1 is GTSNPN and CDR2 is SVGIG (reference sequence). The CDR3 has 11 amino acids.

V is TRBV5-6 and J is TRBJ2-3; weak D call: TRBD1 (6 bases). CDR1 and CDR2 (germline): SGHDT, YYEEEE. V was pared by 4 bases and J by 0 bases, with 12 bases between. The CDR3 has 15 amino acids. CDR3 sequence reads: CASSRLRGSTDTQYF. In DNA form, the CDR3 reads TGTGCCAGCAGCCGATTAAGGGGGAGCACAGATACGCAGTATTTT.

The chain carries TRBV28 and TRBJ2-7; D gene unclear. The CDR3 covers 16 residues. Germline V gene data show CDR1 as MDHEN and CDR2 as SYDVKM. V gave up 2 bases and J gave up 0 bases, with 14 bases separating them. CDR3 region: CASSLPSTGYSYEQYF. CDR3 sequence (DNA): TGTGCCAGCAGTTTACCTTCGACGGGCTACTCCTACGAGCAGTACTTC.